A selection of T cell receptor beta chains follows, all from one sample in a study of blood T cell repertoires in COVID-19. The method was immunoSEQ multiplex PCR; TCRdb's version includes in-frame clones alone and lacks a portion of them. Among roughly 300,000 clones listed, over 80% were seen once. The material sequenced was peripheral blood. These TCRs come from a woman aged 40 to 50 who had recovered from COVID-19. Both conserved end residues are part of each CDR3. A D gene is named only where the DNA matches it firmly. Only some rows state a clone size, as once, few, many or a class for expanded clones.

v_gene: TRBV7-8
j_gene: TRBJ2-7
abundance: -
d_gene: TRBD1
CDR3aa: CASSFLQGATYEQYF
CDR3nt: TGTGCCAGCAGCTTTTTACAGGGGGCCACCTACGAGCAGTACTTC

v_gene: TRBV5-6
j_gene: TRBJ1-2
abundance: once
d_gene: TRBD1
CDR3aa: CASSLGQGAYGYTF
CDR3nt: TGTGCCAGCAGCTTGGGACAGGGCGCCTATGGCTACACCTTC

v_gene: TRBV12-3/TRBV12-4
j_gene: TRBJ2-5
abundance: -
d_gene: -
CDR3aa: CASSFEDWETQYF
CDR3nt: TGTGCCAGCAGTTTTGAGGATTGGGAGACCCAGTACTTC

v_gene: TRBV7-2
j_gene: TRBJ1-2
abundance: -
d_gene: -
CDR3aa: CASSLSPSGGYGYTF
CDR3nt: TGTGCCAGCAGCTTAAGTCCCTCGGGGGGTTATGGCTACACCTTC

v_gene: TRBV3-1/TRBV3-2
j_gene: TRBJ1-2
abundance: -
d_gene: -
CDR3aa: CASSQQAPYGYTF
CDR3nt: TGTGCCAGCAGCCAACAGGCCCCCTATGGCTACACCTTC

v_gene: TRBV6-5
j_gene: TRBJ2-4
abundance: -
d_gene: -
CDR3aa: CASSYSGQGGFIQYF
CDR3nt: TGTGCCAGCAGTTACTCGGGGCAGGGGGGATTTATTCAGTACTTC

v_gene: TRBV6-5
j_gene: TRBJ1-3
abundance: -
d_gene: TRBD1
CDR3aa: CASRTGGSGNTIYF
CDR3nt: TGTGCCAGCAGGACAGGGGGGTCTGGAAACACCATATATTTT

v_gene: TRBV20-1
j_gene: TRBJ2-7
abundance: once
d_gene: TRBD2
CDR3aa: CSASIPGGGSTYEQYF
CDR3nt: TGCAGTGCTAGTATACCAGGCGGGGGGTCCACCTACGAGCAGTACTTC

v_gene: TRBV2
j_gene: TRBJ2-7
abundance: -
d_gene: -
CDR3aa: CASSVTESGEQYF
CDR3nt: TGTGCCAGCAGCGTGACAGAGTCGGGCGAGCAGTACTTC

v_gene: TRBV5-4
j_gene: TRBJ1-1
abundance: -
d_gene: -
CDR3aa: CASSLAGGSAEAFF
CDR3nt: TGTGCCAGCAGCTTGGCTGGGGGCTCGGCTGAAGCTTTCTTT

v_gene: TRBV28
j_gene: TRBJ2-7
abundance: -
d_gene: TRBD1
CDR3aa: CASRAGQVVDEQYF
CDR3nt: TGTGCCAGCAGGGCCGGACAGGTCGTGGACGAGCAGTACTTC

v_gene: TRBV11-2
j_gene: TRBJ1-6
abundance: -
d_gene: -
CDR3aa: CASSLGTASPLHF
CDR3nt: TGTGCCAGCAGCTTAGGGACAGCTTCACCCCTCCACTTT

v_gene: TRBV9
j_gene: TRBJ2-1
abundance: -
d_gene: TRBD1
CDR3aa: CASSVGQGAYNEQFF
CDR3nt: TGTGCCAGCAGCGTAGGACAGGGAGCCTACAATGAGCAGTTCTTC

v_gene: TRBV6-2/TRBV6-3
j_gene: TRBJ2-1
abundance: -
d_gene: TRBD2
CDR3aa: CASSPHGLAGGSYNEQFF
CDR3nt: TGTGCCAGCAGCCCCCACGGACTAGCGGGGGGCTCCTACAATGAGCAGTTCTTC

v_gene: TRBV11-3
j_gene: TRBJ2-1
abundance: -
d_gene: TRBD1
CDR3aa: CASSSGQEFQTYNEQFF
CDR3nt: TGTGCCAGCAGCTCGGGACAGGAGTTTCAGACCTACAATGAGCAGTTCTTC

v_gene: TRBV18
j_gene: TRBJ2-7
abundance: -
d_gene: TRBD2
CDR3aa: CASSPTSGNHEQYF
CDR3nt: TGTGCCAGCTCACCCACTAGCGGGAACCACGAGCAGTACTTC

v_gene: TRBV30
j_gene: TRBJ2-3
abundance: -
d_gene: TRBD1
CDR3aa: CAWRKPGQRTYTQYF
CDR3nt: TGTGCCTGGAGGAAACCGGGACAGAGAACCTATACGCAGTATTTT